The text below deals with one T cell receptor (beta chain). This entry is derived from a study of blood T cell repertoires in COVID-19. Background on the study: T cells, B-cell-depleted T cells, or PBMCs supplied cDNA or gDNA.

Clones were read by immunoSEQ multiplex PCR, and TCRdb kept only the in-frame ones, dropping some. The sample lists a few hundred thousand clones, about 90% occurring once. The ends were cut back, 3 bases at V and 7 bases at J, with 16 bases in the middle. This CDR3 region has 15 residues. The germline V gene encodes CDR1 MDHEN and CDR2 SYDVKM. The sample consisted of peripheral blood. The sequence derives from a woman in her twenties or thirties with COVID-19, enrolled during active disease. This chain joins TRBV28 and TRBJ2-1; the D is unclear. CDR3 loop: CASSFLVRLGNEQFF. The CDR3 DNA sequence: TGTGCCAGCAGTTTTTTAGTTCGTCTCGGGAATGAGCAGTTCTTC.